This TCR beta chain is from a study of blood T cell repertoires in COVID-19. Study as a whole: Samples taken during acute and convalescent COVID-19 were collected in the United States, Italy and Spain. PBMCs, B-cell-depleted T cells, or T cells were the source of the cDNA or gDNA that made up the material.

The CDR3 is 14 residues long. Germline V gene lookup returns CDR1 LNHNV and CDR2 YYDKDF (reference sequence). The ends lost 5 bases at V and 4 bases at J; junction bases unmatched: 0. In the original analysis: Amplified reference gene primers provided the basis for estimating nucleated cell counts. TCRdb keeps only in-frame clones here, not all; method: immunoSEQ multiplex PCR. The DNA was the basis for D and trimming; V, J and clone size are from that table. The table records around 100,000 clones, roughly 84% of them present only once. The chain combines TRBV15 with TRBJ2-7; 15 nucleotides agree with TRBD2. Sequencing was done on a sample of peripheral blood. The receptor was isolated from a man aged 40-49 years with acute or convalescent COVID-19. The CDR3 coding sequence is TGTGCCACCAGCGGACTAGCGGGAGGGTACGAGCAGTACTTC. This translates into CATSGLAGGYEQYF.